The next 8 T cell receptor beta chains were all read from a single sample in a study of identical twins. In TCRdb, the 5' RACE reads were re-called with MiXCR into one record per CDR3 protein. The table lists more than 250,000 distinct CDR3 sequences, 8% to 9% of them singletons. This sample was also put to use in a study of yellow fever vaccine responses in identical twins.

Sample: memory (CD45RO+) T cells sorted from blood. All receptors come from a woman aged 18-29 years in good health.

This rearrangement joins TRBV5-6 to TRBJ2-6, with D perhaps TRBD1 (5 bases). The CDR3 consists of 17 residues. The V gene lost 4 bases and the J gene lost 1 base, with 15 bases spanning the gap. Germline V gene data show CDR1 as SGHDT and CDR2 as YYEEEE. The CDR3 loop reads CASSIQGTMSGANVLTF. In DNA, the CDR3 is TGTGCCAGCAGCATTCAGGGTACCATGTCTGGGGCCAACGTCCTGACTTTC.

The chain joins TRBV19 to TRBJ2-3; D may be TRBD1 (5 bases). CDR1 LNHDA and CDR2 SQIVND come from the germline V gene (reference sequence). CDR3 length equals 15 residues. Trimming removed 7 bases at V and 2 bases at J, with 16 bases between. The CDR3 DNA sequence: TGTGCCAGTACCCTGGGCACAGGACCCACAGATACGCAGTATTTT. Translation gives CASTLGTGPTDTQYF.

Only a few counts were recorded for this clonotype. The J gene is TRBJ2-7, the V gene TRBV29-1, with 9 bases matching TRBD1. Germline V CDR1 and CDR2: SQVTM, ANQGSEA. CDR3 length: 15 residues. V lost 8 bases, J lost 1 base, and 12 bases stayed unmatched. The CDR3: CSMTFGQGHSYEQYF. DNA of the CDR3: TGCAGCATGACCTTTGGACAGGGGCATTCCTACGAGCAGTACTTC.

The chain uses TRBV28 and TRBJ1-2, with a weak D call TRBD1 (5 bases). Trimming took 8 bases from V and 6 from J, leaving 10 bases between them. From germline, CDR1 is MDHEN and CDR2 SYDVKM. The CDR3 spans 11 residues. CDR3 loop: CASQGRNGYTF. CDR3 DNA: TGTGCCAGCCAGGGACGAAATGGCTACACCTTC.

This clonotype was seen repeatedly, ten times or more. The chain couples TRBV10-3 to TRBJ2-6; tentatively, D is TRBD1 or TRBD2 (5 bases each). Trimming took off 3 bases at V and 0 bases at J, with 15 bases between the two ends. This CDR3 has 18 residues. CDR1 and CDR2 from the germline V gene are ENHRY and SYGVKD. The CDR3 DNA sequence: TGTGCCATCAGTGACCCGGGACGGTACCTCTCTGGGGCCAACGTCCTGACTTTC. This gives the protein CAISDPGRYLSGANVLTF.

The rearrangement joins TRBV18 to TRBJ2-5, with 7 bases lining up with TRBD1. The V and J ends lost 4 bases and 7 bases, in that order; junction bases with no gene match: 6. Germline CDR1 and CDR2: KGHSH and LQKENI. This CDR3 is built from 13 residues. The CDR3 loop reads CASSQGQAGTQYF. CDR3 in DNA: TGTGCCAGCTCACAAGGACAGGCGGGGACCCAGTACTTC.

This clonotype turned up a few times. The chain has TRBV6-1 and TRBJ2-3; 10 bases are a match to TRBD2. Germline V gives CDR1 MNHNS, CDR2 SASEGT. The V gene end was trimmed by 7 bases and the J gene end by 3 bases; junction bases not matched to a gene: 16. The CDR3 extends over 18 amino acids. DNA for the CDR3: TGTGCCAGCATCACGGGGTTTCGGGATAGCGGGAGGACAGATACGCAGTATTTT. Amino acids: CASITGFRDSGRTDTQYF.

A note on this clonotype: This may come from a read error, since a much larger clone is one base off. The V gene is TRBV20-1, the J gene TRBJ2-1, with D possibly matching TRBD2 (5 bases). The CDR3 runs to 13 residues. Germline CDR1 DFQATT, CDR2 SNEGSKA (reference sequence). CDR3 loop: CGAYPGTYNEQFF. In DNA form, the CDR3 reads TGCGGTGCGTACCCCGGGACCTACAATGAGCAGTTCTTC.